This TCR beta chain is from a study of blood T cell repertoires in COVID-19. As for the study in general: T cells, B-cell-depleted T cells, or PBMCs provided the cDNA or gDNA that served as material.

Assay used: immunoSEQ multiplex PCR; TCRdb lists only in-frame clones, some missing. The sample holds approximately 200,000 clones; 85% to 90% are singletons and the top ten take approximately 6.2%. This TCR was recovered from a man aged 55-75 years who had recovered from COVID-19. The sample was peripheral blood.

CDR3 nucleotides: TGTGCCAGCAGCCAAACGAGCAATGAGCAGTTCTTC. Translation gives CASSQTSNEQFF. The chain employs TRBV3-1 (or the pseudogene TRBV3-2) and TRBJ2-1, with D hard to call. The CDR3 consists of 12 residues. With 2 bases removed from V and 6 bases from J, the gap between germline ends came to 5 bases. Germline-derived CDR1 and CDR2 are LGHDT and YNNKEL (reference sequence).